One sample yielded the 25 T cell receptor beta chains listed below, sequenced in a study of blood T cells in healthy people across ages. The second PCR ran roughly 7 to 11 cycles with a sample-barcoded 5' primer and J-beta primers. In TCRdb, the 5' RACE reads were re-called with MiXCR into one record per CDR3 protein. This table has hundreds of thousands of distinct CDR3 sequences, 25% to 35% appearing once. The specimen was blood. These receptors all stem from a woman older than 75 in good health.

This clonotype has ten or more counts. The chain is built from TRBV12-3 or TRBV12-4 and TRBJ2-3, with TRBD1 matching 10 bases. V trimming: 7 bases; J trimming: 5 bases; junction bases outside the gene matches: 6. The CDR3 length is 14 residues. CDR3 amino acids: CASKLTGGIDTQYF. Here the CDR3 DNA reads TGTGCCAGCAAATTGACAGGGGGCATAGATACGCAGTATTTT.

This clonotype was recorded once. The V gene is TRBV5-1, the J gene TRBJ1-4; 9 bases map to TRBD1. The germline V gene encodes CDR1 SGHRS and CDR2 YFSETQ. The CDR3 runs 14 residues. With V trimmed by 2 bases and J by 6 bases, 2 bases remained unmatched. CDR3 nucleotide sequence: TGCGCCAGCAGCTTAGGGACAGGGCATGAAAAACTGTTTTTT. Translating it yields CASSLGTGHEKLFF.

J is TRBJ1-1 and V is TRBV5-1, with D perhaps TRBD1 (5 bases). Germline V gene sequence: CDR1 SGHRS, CDR2 YFSETQ. Trimming pared 0 bases from V and 0 bases from J, leaving 9 bases between. The CDR3 length is 15 residues. The CDR3 spells CASSLGGRMNTEAFF. DNA for the CDR3: TGCGCCAGCAGCTTGGGGGGGAGAATGAACACTGAAGCTTTCTTT.

For this clonotype: A much larger clonotype is one base distant, so this may be a read error. This chain joins TRBV20-1 and TRBJ1-2; D gene unclear. This CDR3 contains 12 residues. Germline values: CDR1 DFQATT, CDR2 SNEGSKA (reference sequence). In nucleotides, the CDR3 is TGCAGGGCTAGAGTGGCGGGGTATGGCTACACCTTC. It encodes CRARVAGYGYTF.

A remark on this clonotype: Without the conserved terminal phenylalanine or tryptophan, this CDR3 likely stems from a read error. V and J are TRBV24-1 and TRBJ2-2; 9 bases map to TRBD1. CDR1 and CDR2 from the germline V gene are KGHDR and SFDVKD. The CDR3 loop spans 16 amino acids. J was trimmed by 6 bases and V by 3 bases; bases with no gene match: 7. The CDR3 bases are TGTGCCACCAGTGATGGGAACAGGGGGCATGCCGGGGAGCTGTTTTGT. Its translation: CATSDGNRGHAGELFC.

The chain joins TRBV28 to TRBJ1-2; unclear D gene. This CDR3 has 13 residues. Germline V gene lookup returns CDR1 MDHEN and CDR2 SYDVKM. The CDR3 nucleotides are TGTTACAGCGGCAGCTCAGCTAACTATGGCTACACCTTC. It yields the protein CYSGSSANYGYTF.

V usage is TRBV5-4 and J usage is TRBJ2-5, with a possible D match to TRBD2 (7 bases). The length of the CDR3 is 16 residues. V lost 4 bases and J 11 bases, leaving 27 bases between the germline ends. CDR1 SGHNT and CDR2 YYREEE come from the germline V gene (reference sequence). CDR3 region: CASSATSGGRFNEQYF. DNA of the CDR3: TGTGCCAGCAGCGCTACTTCGGGGGGCCGCTTCAATGAGCAGTACTTC. The entire variable domain, with the rest obtained from reference TRBV5-4 and TRBJ2-5, is as follows: ETGVTQSPTHLIKTRGQQVTLRCSSQSGHNTVSWYQQALGQGPQFIFQYYREEENGRGNFPPRFSGLQFPNYSSELNVNALELDDSALYLCASSATSGGRFNEQYFGPGTRLLVL.

This clonotype has ten or more counts. The gene calls are TRBV9 and TRBJ1-2; the match to TRBD1 covers 9 bases. The CDR3 loop spans 14 amino acids. The germline gives CDR1 SGDLS, CDR2 YYNGEE. Trimming took 6 bases from V and 4 from J; bases not matched to a gene: 7. CDR3 protein: CASTSGTGLYGYTF. Written as DNA, the CDR3 is TGTGCCAGCACTTCCGGGACAGGGCTCTATGGCTACACCTTC.

This clonotype has at least ten counts. The chain recombines TRBV20-1 with TRBJ2-5; TRBD2 agrees at 15 bases. After removal of 5 bases from V and 1 base from J, the junction contained 8 bases not matched to a gene. CDR1 and CDR2 (germline): DFQATT, SNEGSKA (reference sequence). The CDR3 loop spans 17 amino acids. CDR3 in DNA: TGCAGTGCTCTTGGGGGACTAGCGGGGGGACCCCAAGAGACCCAGTACTTC. This gives the protein CSALGGLAGGPQETQYF.

This clonotype was seen at least ten times. The V gene is TRBV29-1, the J gene TRBJ1-2; D remains ambiguous. Trimming removed 0 bases at V and 9 bases at J, with 14 bases between. In germline, CDR1 is SQVTM, CDR2 ANQGSEA. This CDR3 contains 13 residues. CDR3 sequence reads: CSVEDPVWFSYTF. CDR3 nucleotides: TGCAGCGTTGAAGATCCGGTGTGGTTCAGCTACACCTTC.

This clonotype came up a few times. V is TRBV19 and J is TRBJ2-3, with unresolved D. V lost 4 bases and J 2 bases, leaving 22 bases between the germline ends. Per the germline V gene, CDR1 is LNHDA and CDR2 is SQIVND (reference sequence). The CDR3 length is 18 residues. CDR3 in DNA: TGTGCCAGTAGTACTTCACGGTCGGCAGGCGTGCTCACAGATACGCAGTATTTT. Residues: CASSTSRSAGVLTDTQYF.

This clonotype has just a few counts. J is TRBJ1-1 and V is TRBV7-9; 9 positions agree with TRBD1. The germline CDR1 and CDR2 sequences are SEHNR and FQNEAQ (reference sequence). V lost 5 bases, J lost 1 base, and 8 bases stayed unmatched. The CDR3 sequence is 16 residues long. The CDR3 DNA reads TGTGCCAGCAGCCCGCCGGGACAGGGTGAGAACACTGAAGCTTTCTTT. As protein: CASSPPGQGENTEAFF.

A remark on this clonotype: A much larger clone lies a single base off, so this may be a read error. The V and J genes are TRBV6-1 and TRBJ2-1; 9 nucleotides match TRBD2. V shed 6 bases and J 9 bases; nucleotides not matched to a gene: 6. Germline-derived CDR1 and CDR2 are MNHNS and SASEGT. CDR3 length: 13 residues. The CDR3 nucleotides are TGTGCCAGCAGGGCGGGGGGGCGAGTTGAGCAGTTCTTC. It codes for CASRAGGRVEQFF.

On this clonotype: This sequence may be a read error, since a much larger clone differs from it by one base. The V gene is TRBV20-1, the J gene TRBJ2-5; 7 bases fit TRBD2. Per germline, CDR1 DFQATT and CDR2 SNEGSKA (reference sequence). With 0 bases clipped from V and 11 bases from J, the junction kept 15 bases outside the gene matches. The CDR3 covers 15 residues. CDR3 bases: TGCAGTGCTAGAGATTCGAGCGGGGCGGGGAATGAGCAGTACTTC. This encodes CSARDSSGAGNEQYF.

This chain connects TRBV2 to TRBJ2-7; D might be TRBD2 (6 bases). The V end lost 9 bases, the J end lost 1 base, and 16 bases lay between the germline ends. This CDR3 region has 14 residues. Germline CDR1 SNHLY, CDR2 FYNNEI. CDR3 amino acids: CASRFRGSSYEQYF. DNA of the CDR3: TGTGCCAGTAGATTTCGGGGGTCTTCCTACGAGCAGTACTTC.

At least ten counts were recorded for this clonotype. The chain couples TRBV6-6 to TRBJ2-5; 7 bases agree with TRBD2. Germline-derived CDR1 and CDR2 are MNHNY and SVGAGI (reference sequence). Germline trimming cut 1 base from V and 5 bases from J; bases unmatched to any gene: 4. The CDR3 spans 14 residues. In DNA form, the CDR3 reads TGTGCCAGCAGTTACTTTGGGGGGGGGGAGACCCAGTACTTC. It translates to CASSYFGGGETQYF.

V gene TRBV9 combines with J gene TRBJ2-3; weak D call: TRBD1 (6 bases). The CDR3 extends over 17 amino acids. Trimming removed 4 bases from V and 4 bases from J, with 22 bases in between. The germline gives CDR1 SGDLS, CDR2 YYNGEE. This CDR3 reads CASSPRSGTPVADTQYF. In DNA form, the CDR3 reads TGTGCCAGCAGCCCCCGGTCGGGGACACCGGTCGCAGATACGCAGTATTTT.

Only a few counts were recorded for this clonotype. This chain connects TRBV20-1 to TRBJ2-5; D not certain. The CDR3 loop spans 15 amino acids. Germline V gene lookup returns CDR1 DFQATT and CDR2 SNEGSKA (reference sequence). V lost 0 bases and J 1 base, leaving 12 bases between the germline ends. CDR3 nucleotide sequence: TGCAGTGCTAGAGATGGAGCTAGATTCCAAGAGACCCAGTACTTC. Protein product: CSARDGARFQETQYF.

This clonotype was observed a handful of times. A read error is possible here, since a much larger clone lies one base away. V usage is TRBV7-9 and J usage is TRBJ2-3; possible D gene TRBD2, 5 bases. This CDR3 is 13 amino acids long. Between the trimmed V and J ends, which lost 5 bases and 8 bases, there was a span of 14 bases. Germline values: CDR1 SEHNR, CDR2 FQNEAQ (reference sequence). DNA for the CDR3: TGTGCCAGCAGCAACGCGGGTGTCGGTACGCAGTATTTT. It translates to CASSNAGVGTQYF.

Note on this clonotype: Being one base from a much bigger clone, this may be a read error. The chain couples TRBV4-1 to TRBJ2-7, with D unclear. The V end was cut by 2 bases, the J end by 7 bases, with 21 bases between. Looked up from germline, CDR1 is MGHRA and CDR2 is YSYEKL. CDR3 length equals 16 residues. This chain's CDR3 is CASSQPDGSRYNEQYF. CDR3 coding DNA: TGCGCCAGCAGCCAACCCGACGGAAGCCGATACAATGAGCAGTACTTC.

The V call is TRBV12-3 or TRBV12-4, the J call TRBJ1-4, with TRBD1 matching over 11 bases. This CDR3 is built from 15 residues. J was trimmed by 8 bases and V by 6 bases; bases with no gene match: 8. CDR3 nucleotides: TGTGCCAGCAGCCGCGGGACAGGGGGGGGCGAAAAACTGTTTTTT. Translated: CASSRGTGGGEKLFF.

The gene calls are TRBV20-1 and TRBJ2-1, with D possibly called TRBD1 or TRBD2 (6 bases each). Germline V gives CDR1 DFQATT, CDR2 SNEGSKA (reference sequence). The length of the CDR3 is 13 residues. Trimming took 6 bases from V and 6 from J, leaving 15 bases between them. CDR3 nucleotide sequence: TGCAGTGCCGAACGAGGGGGGAGCAATGAGCAGTTCTTC. Translating gives CSAERGGSNEQFF.

This clonotype has ten or more counts. The chain couples TRBV20-1 to TRBJ1-4; 8 nucleotides line up with TRBD1. The CDR3 length is 14 residues. The ends lost 6 bases at V and 7 bases at J; junction bases unmatched: 10. The germline CDR1 and CDR2 sequences are DFQATT and SNEGSKA (reference sequence). The CDR3 nucleotides are TGCAGTGCCCTCCCGGGACAGGCGGGTGAAAAACTGTTTTTT. It yields the protein CSALPGQAGEKLFF.

Comments on this clonotype: A much larger clone lies a single base off, so this may be a read error. The V call is TRBV15, the J call TRBJ2-1; 9 bases align to TRBD1. Trimming removed 5 bases from V and 13 bases from J; junction bases left unmatched: 18. Germline V gives CDR1 LNHNV, CDR2 YYDKDF (reference sequence). This CDR3 has 16 amino acids. The CDR3 sequence is CATSPRTGATSATQFF. CDR3 nucleotides: TGTGCCACCAGCCCCCGGACAGGGGCGACCTCAGCGACCCAGTTCTTC.

Comment on this clonotype: A much larger clonotype is one base distant, so this may be a read error. This chain joins TRBV12-3 or TRBV12-4 and TRBJ2-5; D unclear. The CDR3 extends over 13 amino acids. V gave up 1 base and J gave up 11 bases, with 14 bases separating them. CDR3 region: CASSLDPNNEQYF. In DNA, the CDR3 is TGTGCCAGCAGTTTAGACCCTAACAATGAGCAGTACTTC.